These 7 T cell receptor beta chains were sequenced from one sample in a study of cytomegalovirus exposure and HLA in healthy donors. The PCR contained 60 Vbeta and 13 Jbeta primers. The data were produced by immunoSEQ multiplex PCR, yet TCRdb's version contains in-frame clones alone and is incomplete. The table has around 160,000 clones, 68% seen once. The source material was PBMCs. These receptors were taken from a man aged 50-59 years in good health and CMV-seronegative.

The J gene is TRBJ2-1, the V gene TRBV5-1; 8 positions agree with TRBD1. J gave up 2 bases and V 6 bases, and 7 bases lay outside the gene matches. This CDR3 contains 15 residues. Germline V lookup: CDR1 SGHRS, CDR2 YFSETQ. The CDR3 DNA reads TGCGCCAGCATGGATGGGACAGGACCCTACAATGAGCAGTTCTTC. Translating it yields CASMDGTGPYNEQFF.

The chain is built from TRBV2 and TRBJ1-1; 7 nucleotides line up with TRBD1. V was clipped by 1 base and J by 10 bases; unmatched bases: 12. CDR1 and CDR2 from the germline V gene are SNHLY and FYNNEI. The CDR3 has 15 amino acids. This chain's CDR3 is CASSEEGERQGAAFF. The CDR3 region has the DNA TGTGCCAGCAGTGAAGAGGGGGAGAGACAGGGAGCAGCTTTCTTT.

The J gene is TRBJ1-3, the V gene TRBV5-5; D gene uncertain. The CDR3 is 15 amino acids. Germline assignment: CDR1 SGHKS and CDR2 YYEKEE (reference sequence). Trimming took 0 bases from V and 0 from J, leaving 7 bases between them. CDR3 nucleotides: TGTGCCAGCAGCTTGGGCAGGCGCTCTGGAAACACCATATATTTT. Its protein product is CASSLGRRSGNTIYF.

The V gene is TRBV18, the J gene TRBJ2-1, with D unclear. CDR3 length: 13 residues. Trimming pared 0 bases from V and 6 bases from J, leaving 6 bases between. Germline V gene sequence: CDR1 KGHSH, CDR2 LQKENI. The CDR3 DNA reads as TGTGCCAGCTCACCACCCCCCAGCAATGAGCAGTTCTTC. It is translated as CASSPPPSNEQFF.

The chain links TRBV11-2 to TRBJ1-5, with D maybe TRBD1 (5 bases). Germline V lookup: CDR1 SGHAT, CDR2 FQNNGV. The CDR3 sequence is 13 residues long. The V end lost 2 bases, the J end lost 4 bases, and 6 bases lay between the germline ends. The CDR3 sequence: CASSLQGNQPQHF. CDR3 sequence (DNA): TGTGCCAGCAGCTTACAGGGTAATCAGCCCCAGCATTTT.

The CDR3 sequence is CASSPKIAGDETQYF. DNA for the CDR3: TGTGCCAGCTCACCAAAAATAGCGGGGGATGAGACCCAGTACTTC. This chain joins TRBV18 and TRBJ2-5; TRBD2 matches at 9 bases. The trim removed 2 bases at V and 5 bases at J, leaving 6 bases unmatched. The CDR3 loop spans 15 amino acids. Germline CDR1 is KGHSH and CDR2 is LQKENI.

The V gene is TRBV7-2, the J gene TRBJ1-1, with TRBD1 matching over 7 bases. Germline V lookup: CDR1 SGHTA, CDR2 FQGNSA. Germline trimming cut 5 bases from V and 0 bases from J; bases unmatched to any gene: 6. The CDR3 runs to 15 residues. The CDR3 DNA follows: TGTGCCAGCAGCCCCCGACAGGGCGTGAACACTGAAGCTTTCTTT. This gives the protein CASSPRQGVNTEAFF.